These 30 T cell receptor beta chains were all obtained from the same sample, sequenced in a study of shared clonotypes between healthy human individuals. Naive CD8 cells lacked CD45RO and underwent positive selection for CCR7, leaving out terminally differentiated effector memory CD45RA+ cells. The assay was immunoSEQ multiplex PCR, and TCRdb's table has in-frame clones only and misses some. Of hundreds of thousands of clones listed, roughly nine tenths are singletons. Input material: naive CD8+ T cells sorted from blood. The receptors were sampled from a young man in good health.

The chain links TRBV9 to TRBJ2-7, with TRBD1 as a possible D gene (6 bases). The germline gives CDR1 SGDLS, CDR2 YYNGEE. Trimming took off 3 bases at V and 2 bases at J, with 15 bases between the two ends. CDR3 length: 15 amino acids. The CDR3 DNA sequence: TGTGCCAGCAGCGGGGGGCACGGGGCAACCTACGAGCAGTACTTC. Translation gives CASSGGHGATYEQYF.

CDR3 region: CASSLRPFAGLAGVAGTDTQYF. CDR3 nucleotides: TGTGCCAGCAGTTTACGCCCCTTCGCGGGACTAGCGGGAGTGGCCGGCACAGATACGCAGTATTTT. The V call is TRBV27, the J call TRBJ2-3, with 14 bases lining up with TRBD2. CDR1 and CDR2 from the germline V gene are MNHEY and SMNVEV (reference sequence). This CDR3 region has 22 residues. The V gene end was trimmed by 2 bases and the J gene end by 1 base; junction bases not matched to a gene: 17.

The sample holds one count of this clone. The chain uses TRBV19 and TRBJ2-3; D remains ambiguous. The CDR3 has 13 residues. Germline V gene data show CDR1 as LNHDA and CDR2 as SQIVND (reference sequence). V lost 5 bases to trimming and J lost 6 bases, with 12 bases between them. CDR3 nucleotides: TGTGCCAGTAGTCCCCCAGGAATGGATACGCAGTATTTT. This encodes CASSPPGMDTQYF.

This chain links TRBV27 with TRBJ2-1; D tentatively fits TRBD1 or TRBD2 (5 bases each). CDR3 length: 14 residues. CDR1 and CDR2 (germline): MNHEY, SMNVEV (reference sequence). Trimming took 7 bases from V and 6 from J, leaving 16 bases between them. The CDR3 DNA is TGTGCCAGCATCGGGACCCAGACCCCCAATGAGCAGTTCTTC. It yields the protein CASIGTQTPNEQFF.

This clone was observed a handful of times. The chain uses TRBV4-3 and TRBJ2-2, with a possible D match to TRBD1 (5 bases). This CDR3 region has 14 residues. Germline V CDR1 and CDR2: LGHNA, YSLEER. Trimming pared 1 base from V and 5 bases from J, leaving 8 bases between. The CDR3 sequence: CASSQVGVTGELFF. In nucleotides, the CDR3 is TGCGCCAGCAGCCAAGTAGGGGTAACCGGGGAGCTGTTTTTT.

In nucleotides, the CDR3 is TGTGCCAGCAGACATTTCACCGGAGGCAGGAACACTGAAGCTTTCTTT. Residues: CASRHFTGGRNTEAFF. The rearrangement joins TRBV6-4 to TRBJ1-1; D is ambiguous. Trimming took off 6 bases at V and 1 base at J, with 18 bases between the two ends. Germline CDR1 reads MRHNA; CDR2 reads SNTAGT. CDR3 length: 16 residues.

The V call is TRBV19, the J call TRBJ2-7, with D unresolved. Per the germline V gene, CDR1 is LNHDA and CDR2 is SQIVND (reference sequence). This CDR3 has 13 amino acids. The V and J ends lost 4 bases and 4 bases respectively, with 11 bases between them. The CDR3 DNA sequence: TGTGCCAGTAGTAAGGATGGGGTTTACGAGCAGTACTTC. It yields the protein CASSKDGVYEQYF. The full variable domain, in which reference TRBV19 and TRBJ2-7 provide the parts outside the CDR3, is DGGITQSPKYLFRKEGQNVTLSCEQNLNHDAMYWYRQDPGQGLRLIYYSQIVNDFQKGDIAEGYSVSREKKESFPLTVTSAQKNPTAFYLCASSKDGVYEQYFGPGTRLTVT.

The chain links TRBV11-2 to TRBJ1-5, with D unclear. This CDR3 spans 15 amino acids. Trimming left V 0 bases short and J 4 bases short, with 10 bases between. Looked up from germline, CDR1 is SGHAT and CDR2 is FQNNGV. The CDR3: CASSLDSIGNQPQHF. The DNA for the CDR3 is TGTGCCAGCAGCTTAGATTCGATCGGGAATCAGCCCCAGCATTTT.

The chain uses TRBV7-9 and TRBJ2-1, with D maybe TRBD1 (6 bases). Germline-derived CDR1 and CDR2 are SEHNR and FQNEAQ (reference sequence). Trimming left V 1 base short and J 5 bases short, with 18 bases between. The CDR3 covers 17 residues. The DNA for the CDR3 is TGTGCCAGCAGCTTAGGTTTAAGGGGGATTGGAGACAATGAGCAGTTCTTC. Its protein is CASSLGLRGIGDNEQFF.

J is TRBJ1-4 and V is TRBV28; TRBD1 agrees at 7 bases. The V segment lost 6 bases and the J segment 6 bases; nucleotides outside the gene matches: 13. This CDR3 spans 16 amino acids. Germline CDR1 reads MDHEN; CDR2 reads SYDVKM. The CDR3 region has the DNA TGTGCCAGCAGGGAGACTCGACAGGGCCAATATGAAAAACTGTTTTTT. Its translation is CASRETRQGQYEKLFF.

In its sample, this clone was seen once. V is TRBV7-9 and J is TRBJ2-3; D might be TRBD1 or TRBD2, each matching 6 bases. The CDR3 spans 16 residues. The V gene's germline CDR1 is SEHNR and CDR2 FQNEAQ (reference sequence). Trimming took off 3 bases at V and 1 base at J, with 14 bases between the two ends. CDR3 DNA: TGTGCCAGCAGCTTCGACGGGGGCTCGGGCACAGATACGCAGTATTTT. This translates into CASSFDGGSGTDTQYF.

The genes are TRBV7-9 and TRBJ1-2; TRBD1 aligns across 7 bases. Germline trimming cut 1 base from V and 4 bases from J; bases unmatched to any gene: 9. The CDR3 totals 16 residues. Per the germline V gene, CDR1 is SEHNR and CDR2 is FQNEAQ (reference sequence). DNA for the CDR3: TGTGCCAGCAGCTTAGAGAAGGGACAGCCATTCTATGGCTACACCTTC. It specifies CASSLEKGQPFYGYTF. Filled out from reference TRBV7-9 and TRBJ1-2, the complete variable domain reads DTGVSQNPRHKITKRGQNVTFRCDPISEHNRLYWYRQTLGQGPEFLTYFQNEAQLEKSRLLSDRFSAERPKGSFSTLEIQRTEQGDSAMYLCASSLEKGQPFYGYTFGSGTRLTVV.

The CDR3 nucleotides are TGTGCCTGGAGCCCCCGGGTTAGCGGGAGATTGTTTCTAGGTGAGCAGTTCTTC. This encodes CAWSPRVSGRLFLGEQFF. The chain is built from TRBV30 and TRBJ2-1, with 9 positions matching TRBD2. V was clipped by 3 bases and J by 9 bases; unmatched bases: 21. CDR1 is GTSNPN and CDR2 is SVGIG in the germline V gene (reference sequence). The CDR3 length is 18 residues.

The sample holds one count of this clone. V is TRBV5-1 and J is TRBJ2-5; D remains unclear. The CDR3 contains 15 residues. Trimming removed 0 bases from V and 4 bases from J, with 13 bases in between. Germline-derived CDR1 and CDR2 are SGHRS and YFSETQ. The CDR3 protein is CASSLAQAQRETQYF. The CDR3 region has the DNA TGCGCCAGCAGCTTGGCCCAGGCGCAACGAGAGACCCAGTACTTC. The whole variable domain, remainder taken from reference TRBV5-1 and TRBJ2-5, is KAGVTQTPRYLIKTRGQQVTLSCSPISGHRSVSWYQQTPGQGLQFLFEYFSETQRNKGNFPGRFSGRQFSNSRSEMNVSTLELGDSALYLCASSLAQAQRETQYFGPGTRLLVL.

J is TRBJ1-2 and V is TRBV27, with D perhaps TRBD1 (5 bases). V shed 6 bases and J shed 4 bases, with 18 bases lying between them. This CDR3 is 15 amino acids long. Germline V gives CDR1 MNHEY, CDR2 SMNVEV (reference sequence). The DNA of the CDR3 is TGTGCCAGCAGGGCCGGGACTTACGAAATCTATGGCTACACCTTC. Its translation is CASRAGTYEIYGYTF.

The chain links TRBV2 to TRBJ2-7; TRBD2 aligns across 7 bases. Unmatched junction bases numbered 7, after V lost 5 bases and J lost 3 bases. Germline-derived CDR1 and CDR2 are SNHLY and FYNNEI. This CDR3 has 14 residues. The CDR3 bases are TGTGCCAGCAGTCAGAGCGGGGCCAACTACGAGCAGTACTTC. Its protein product is CASSQSGANYEQYF.

The rearrangement uses TRBV7-8 and TRBJ2-1; TRBD2 agrees at 10 bases. The junction had 9 bases not matched to a gene; V was cut back by 5 bases and J by 8 bases. This CDR3 is 15 amino acids long. In germline, CDR1 is SGHVS, CDR2 FQNEAQ. CDR3 loop: CASSQREGIWDEQFF. CDR3 bases: TGTGCCAGCAGCCAGCGGGAGGGCATTTGGGATGAGCAGTTCTTC.

The J gene is TRBJ2-1, the V gene TRBV28; 8 bases fit TRBD2. Per the germline V gene, CDR1 is MDHEN and CDR2 is SYDVKM. The V segment lost 1 base and the J segment 6 bases; nucleotides outside the gene matches: 5. The CDR3 loop spans 15 amino acids. CDR3 residues: CASSLFGRGANEQFF. The CDR3 DNA sequence: TGTGCCAGCAGTTTATTCGGGAGGGGAGCCAATGAGCAGTTCTTC. Looking up the rest from reference TRBV28 and TRBJ2-1 gives the full variable domain: DVKVTQSSRYLVKRTGEKVFLECVQDMDHENMFWYRQDPGLGLRLIYFSYDVKMKEKGDIPEGYSVSREKKERFSLILESASTNQTSMYLCASSLFGRGANEQFFGPGTRLTVL.

This chain joins TRBV11-3 and TRBJ1-1, with TRBD1 matching over 8 bases. The CDR3 totals 14 residues. Germline trimming cut 5 bases from V and 1 base from J; bases unmatched to any gene: 3. CDR1 and CDR2 (germline): SGHNT, YENEEA. CDR3 bases: TGTGCCAGCAGCCCGACAGGGGAGAACACTGAAGCTTTCTTT. It translates to CASSPTGENTEAFF.

V and J are TRBV4-3 and TRBJ2-7; 9 bases align to TRBD1. CDR1 is LGHNA and CDR2 is YSLEER in the germline V gene. J was trimmed by 3 bases and V by 5 bases; bases with no gene match: 5. The CDR3 sequence is 14 residues long. Written as DNA, the CDR3 is TGCGCCAGCAGCACCGGGACAGGGCGCTACGAGCAGTACTTC. Encoded protein: CASSTGTGRYEQYF.

This rearrangement joins TRBV19 to TRBJ2-3; 7 bases match TRBD2. The CDR3 is made up of 16 amino acids. CDR1 LNHDA and CDR2 SQIVND come from the germline V gene (reference sequence). Trimming took 5 bases from V and 0 from J; bases not matched to a gene: 8. CDR3 sequence: CASSPRTRTSTDTQYF. CDR3 coding DNA: TGTGCCAGTAGTCCCAGGACTAGGACTAGCACAGATACGCAGTATTTT.

This clone is a singleton in its sample. The chain is built from TRBV7-2 and TRBJ2-1; D ambiguous. Between the trimmed V and J ends, which lost 8 bases and 0 bases, there was a span of 8 bases. This CDR3 has 13 residues. Germline V gene lookup returns CDR1 SGHTA and CDR2 FQGNSA. The CDR3 is CASLRNSYNEQFF. CDR3 DNA: TGTGCCAGCTTAAGGAACTCCTACAATGAGCAGTTCTTC.

The rearrangement joins TRBV5-6 to TRBJ2-7; 9 positions agree with TRBD2. J gave up 6 bases and V 0 bases, and 10 bases lay outside the gene matches. Germline V gene sequence: CDR1 SGHDT, CDR2 YYEEEE. This CDR3 has 16 amino acids. DNA for the CDR3: TGTGCCAGCAGCTTGGCCGCCGCGGGAGGGCCAGGCGAGCAGTACTTC. This translates into CASSLAAAGGPGEQYF.

This chain uses TRBV19 with TRBJ2-7; perhaps TRBD2 as D (5 bases). Trimming shortened V by 1 base and J by 1 base, and 8 bases separated the two germline ends. CDR1 is LNHDA and CDR2 is SQIVND in the germline V gene (reference sequence). The CDR3 runs 14 residues. The chain's CDR3 is CASSIAGLSYEQYF. CDR3 coding DNA: TGTGCCAGTAGTATAGCGGGATTGTCCTACGAGCAGTACTTC.

V is TRBV15 and J is TRBJ2-1, with a weak D call TRBD2 (5 bases). Germline assignment: CDR1 LNHNV and CDR2 YYDKDF (reference sequence). The CDR3 sequence is 14 residues long. The V end lost 2 bases, the J end lost 9 bases, and 14 bases lay between the germline ends. The CDR3 DNA is TGTGCCACCAGCAGATATGGAGGTTTGACTGAGCAGTTCTTC. Protein product: CATSRYGGLTEQFF. The entire variable domain, with the rest obtained from reference TRBV15 and TRBJ2-1, is as follows: DAMVIQNPRYQVTQFGKPVTLSCSQTLNHNVMYWYQQKSSQAPKLLFHYYDKDFNNEADTPDNFQSRRPNTSFCFLDIRSPGLGDTAMYLCATSRYGGLTEQFFGPGTRLTVL.

The chain links TRBV6-5 to TRBJ2-7; TRBD2 matches at 7 bases. V trimming: 0 bases; J trimming: 4 bases; junction bases outside the gene matches: 6. The CDR3 runs to 15 residues. Germline V lookup: CDR1 MNHEY, CDR2 SVGAGI. The CDR3 sequence is CASSYSTGGQYEQYF. The CDR3 nucleotides are TGTGCCAGCAGTTACTCGACGGGGGGTCAGTACGAGCAGTACTTC.

V is TRBV7-9 and J is TRBJ2-1, with TRBD2 identical over 8 bases. Germline V gene lookup returns CDR1 SEHNR and CDR2 FQNEAQ (reference sequence). This CDR3 is 14 amino acids long. With V trimmed by 1 base and J by 5 bases, 1 base remained unmatched. The CDR3 reads CASSLELADNEQFF. The CDR3 region has the DNA TGTGCCAGCAGCTTAGAACTAGCGGACAATGAGCAGTTCTTC.

The chain carries TRBV11-2 and TRBJ2-7, with 7 bases fitting TRBD2. The length of the CDR3 is 16 residues. Trimming took 6 bases from V and 0 from J; bases not matched to a gene: 11. CDR1 and CDR2 (germline): SGHAT, FQNNGV. This chain's CDR3 is CASRPAMGEGSYEQYF. CDR3 nucleotide sequence: TGTGCCAGCAGGCCCGCGATGGGGGAGGGCTCCTACGAGCAGTACTTC. The full variable domain, its missing parts supplied by reference TRBV11-2 and TRBJ2-7, is EAGVAQSPRYKIIEKRQSVAFWCNPISGHATLYWYQQILGQGPKLLIQFQNNGVVDDSQLPKDRFSAERLKGVDSTLKIQPAKLEDSAVYLCASRPAMGEGSYEQYFGPGTRLTVT.

The CDR3 protein is CSVENTKGHTEAFF. The CDR3 nucleotides are TGCAGCGTTGAAAATACCAAGGGGCACACTGAAGCTTTCTTT. This chain links TRBV29-1 with TRBJ1-1; D may be TRBD1 (5 bases). Trimming took 2 bases from V and 3 from J, leaving 13 bases between them. The CDR3 has 14 amino acids. The germline V gene encodes CDR1 SQVTM and CDR2 ANQGSEA.

The J gene is TRBJ2-7, the V gene TRBV7-9; a possible D gene is TRBD1 (5 bases). The CDR3 runs to 15 residues. CDR1 is SEHNR, CDR2 FQNEAQ, per germline (reference sequence). V lost 2 bases to trimming and J lost 0 bases, with 11 bases between them. Here the CDR3 DNA reads TGTGCCAGCAGCTTAAGACAGACAAGCTCCTACGAGCAGTACTTC. This translates into CASSLRQTSSYEQYF. The variable domain in full, with the rest retrieved from reference TRBV7-9 and TRBJ2-7, is DTGVSQNPRHKITKRGQNVTFRCDPISEHNRLYWYRQTLGQGPEFLTYFQNEAQLEKSRLLSDRFSAERPKGSFSTLEIQRTEQGDSAMYLCASSLRQTSSYEQYFGPGTRLTVT.